One sample yielded the 12 T cell receptor beta chains listed below, sequenced in a study of blood T cells in healthy people across ages. Primers used in a second PCR of roughly 7 to 12 cycles were a sample-barcoded 5' primer and a J-beta primer mix. TCRdb recomputed calls from the 5' RACE reads with MiXCR, one row per CDR3 protein. Of about 1,400,000 distinct CDR3 sequences in the sample, about 43% were seen once. Sequenced sample: blood. These receptors all come from a woman aged 18-29 years in good health.

Only a few counts were recorded for this clonotype. The chain is built from TRBV6-1 and TRBJ1-1, with 8 bases matching TRBD1. The V gene's germline CDR1 is MNHNS and CDR2 SASEGT. V was pared by 7 bases and J by 1 base, with 2 bases of the junction left unmatched. The CDR3 has 13 residues. In DNA, the CDR3 is TGTGCCAGCAAGGGACAGGCGAACACTGAAGCTTTCTTT. This encodes CASKGQANTEAFF.

The chain couples TRBV10-3 to TRBJ2-5; D possibly corresponds to TRBD2 (6 bases). The V gene's germline CDR1 is ENHRY and CDR2 SYGVKD. The V end was cut by 5 bases, the J end by 11 bases, with 12 bases between. The CDR3 is 11 amino acids. In nucleotides, the CDR3 is TGTGCCATCAGTCCGGGAGCGAAGCAGTACTTC. Its translation: CAISPGAKQYF.

This chain connects TRBV6-5 to TRBJ1-2, with D unclear. Trimming took 8 bases from V and 7 from J, leaving 14 bases between them. This CDR3 is 12 amino acids long. Germline V gene lookup returns CDR1 MNHEY and CDR2 SVGAGI. The CDR3 DNA follows: TGTGCCAGCCGGTCGGCTAGTGGTGGCTACACCTTC. This gives the protein CASRSASGGYTF.

The chain couples TRBV27 to TRBJ1-2; no definite D call. There are 13 residues in the CDR3. The ends were cut back, 6 bases at V and 5 bases at J, with 13 bases in the middle. Germline values: CDR1 MNHEY, CDR2 SMNVEV (reference sequence). CDR3 residues: CASRRLEAYGYTF. The CDR3 DNA reads as TGTGCCAGCAGGCGCCTTGAGGCGTATGGCTACACCTTC.

Note on this clonotype: A much bigger clone sits one base away, suggesting this may be a read error. This chain connects TRBV6-5 to TRBJ2-1, with D uncertain. Germline V gives CDR1 MNHEY, CDR2 SVGAGI. This CDR3 has 12 amino acids. With 0 bases removed from V and 8 bases from J, the gap between germline ends came to 5 bases. The CDR3 sequence: CASSYSPYEQFF. In DNA form, the CDR3 reads TGTGCCAGCAGTTACTCCCCCTATGAGCAGTTCTTC.

J is TRBJ1-2 and V is TRBV27; D ambiguous. The V end lost 3 bases, the J end lost 2 bases, and 10 bases lay between the germline ends. Germline CDR1 is MNHEY and CDR2 is SMNVEV (reference sequence). The CDR3 contains 14 residues. CDR3 sequence: CASSFDGTNYGYTF. The CDR3 bases are TGTGCCAGCAGTTTTGACGGTACAAACTATGGCTACACCTTC.

This clonotype was seen a handful of times. This chain uses TRBV5-5 with TRBJ1-5; 8 positions agree with TRBD1. This CDR3 is built from 13 residues. From germline, CDR1 is SGHKS and CDR2 YYEKEE (reference sequence). Losses at the gene ends were 7 bases for V and 2 bases for J; bases not matched to a gene: 2. CDR3 protein: CASGTGGNQPQHF. Here the CDR3 DNA reads TGTGCCAGCGGGACAGGAGGCAATCAGCCCCAGCATTTT. The complete variable domain, with remaining parts taken from reference TRBV5-5 and TRBJ1-5, reads DAGVTQSPTHLIKTRGQQVTLRCSPISGHKSVSWYQQVLGQGPQFIFQYYEKEERGRGNFPDRFSARQFPNYSSELNVNALLLGDSALYLCASGTGGNQPQHFGDGTRLSIL.

This sequence joins TRBV12-3 or TRBV12-4 and TRBJ1-1, with no clear D. Trimming removed 2 bases from V and 4 bases from J, with 11 bases in between. The CDR3 sequence is 14 residues long. CDR3 protein: CASSLQGWGTEAFF. The DNA for the CDR3 is TGTGCCAGCAGTTTACAAGGATGGGGCACTGAAGCTTTCTTT.

This clonotype was seen more than once but under ten times. This chain links TRBV4-1 with TRBJ1-4, with D perhaps TRBD1 (5 bases). Germline V gives CDR1 MGHRA, CDR2 YSYEKL. The ends were cut back, 0 bases at V and 8 bases at J, with 13 bases in the middle. The CDR3 has 15 residues. In DNA, the CDR3 is TGCGCCAGCAGCCAAGACGGGGACGGGAGAGAAAAACTGTTTTTT. As protein: CASSQDGDGREKLFF.

The chain joins TRBV15 to TRBJ2-7; 8 nucleotides align to TRBD2. The CDR3 has 14 amino acids. CDR1 is LNHNV, CDR2 YYDKDF, per germline (reference sequence). V was clipped by 1 base and J by 2 bases; unmatched bases: 1. CDR3 DNA: TGTGCCACCAGCAGAGCCGGGAGGGCCTACGAGCAGTACTTC. Protein sequence: CATSRAGRAYEQYF.

This clonotype came up a few times. This rearrangement joins TRBV6-6 to TRBJ2-7; TRBD1 is a possible D gene (6 bases). In germline, CDR1 is MNHNY, CDR2 SVGAGI (reference sequence). CDR3 size: 15 residues. V was trimmed by 5 bases and J by 2 bases, leaving 16 bases between them. The CDR3 reads CASSGWTVGAYEQYF. The CDR3 nucleotides read TGTGCCAGCAGTGGATGGACAGTTGGGGCCTACGAGCAGTACTTC.

The chain combines TRBV20-1 with TRBJ2-5; D remains unclear. The germline V gene encodes CDR1 DFQATT and CDR2 SNEGSKA (reference sequence). Trimming took off 3 bases at V and 12 bases at J, with 8 bases between the two ends. The CDR3 is made up of 9 amino acids. CDR3 nucleotide sequence: TGCAGTGCTAGTCAGAAGGAGTACTTC. It yields the protein CSASQKEYF.